The 7 T cell receptor beta chains reported below all come from one sample, sequenced in a study of identical twins. A single record per CDR3 protein comes from TCRdb applying MiXCR to the 5' RACE reads. The sample contains over 550,000 distinct CDR3 sequences, roughly 7.2% of which appear only once. These data were likewise used in another study, on yellow fever vaccine responses in identical twins.

The sequenced material came from PBMCs. The receptors come from a young woman in good health.

The table lists this clonotype with many counts. V gene TRBV5-1 combines with J gene TRBJ2-5; D is uncertain. Per the germline V gene, CDR1 is SGHRS and CDR2 is YFSETQ. V lost 3 bases, J lost 5 bases, and 11 bases lay in between. The CDR3 extends over 13 amino acids. The CDR3 is CASSYFPGETQYF. For the CDR3, the DNA is TGCGCCAGCAGCTACTTTCCTGGCGAGACCCAGTACTTC.

This clonotype appeared many times. The chain couples TRBV12-3 or TRBV12-4 to TRBJ2-1; D not certain. The CDR3 consists of 13 residues. The ends were cut back, 1 base at V and 6 bases at J, with 7 bases in the middle. CDR3 region: CASSLESVNEQFF. The CDR3 region has the DNA TGTGCCAGCAGTTTAGAAAGTGTCAATGAGCAGTTCTTC.

The chain is built from TRBV6-2 or TRBV6-3 and TRBJ2-5; unclear D gene. The V and J ends lost 7 bases and 3 bases respectively, with 6 bases between them. Germline V gene lookup returns CDR1 MNHEY and CDR2 SVGEGT. The CDR3 has 11 residues. Written as DNA, the CDR3 is TGTGCCAGCACCCTAAAAGAGACCCAGTACTTC. As protein: CASTLKETQYF.

This clonotype has a handful of counts. The chain recombines TRBV20-1 with TRBJ1-1; 10 bases agree with TRBD1. Germline trimming cut 3 bases from V and 4 bases from J; bases unmatched to any gene: 8. The germline CDR1 and CDR2 sequences are DFQATT and SNEGSKA (reference sequence). The CDR3 totals 15 residues. DNA for the CDR3: TGCAGTGCTAGGAAGCTGGACAGGGGGGGCACTGAAGCTTTCTTT. It is translated as CSARKLDRGGTEAFF.

This clonotype was detected a few times. The V call is TRBV20-1, the J call TRBJ2-3, with 8 nucleotides matching TRBD1. CDR3 size: 15 residues. CDR1 and CDR2 from the germline V gene are DFQATT and SNEGSKA (reference sequence). Germline trimming cut 4 bases from V and 0 bases from J; bases unmatched to any gene: 6. CDR3 amino acids: CSATERTGSTDTQYF. CDR3 bases: TGCAGTGCTACGGAACGGACAGGGAGCACAGATACGCAGTATTTT.

J is TRBJ1-2 and V is TRBV12-3 or TRBV12-4; D unresolved. CDR3 length: 16 amino acids. The V end was cut by 3 bases, the J end by 3 bases, with 17 bases between. The CDR3 sequence is CASSFGLRGMDYGYTF. CDR3 DNA sequence: TGTGCCAGCAGTTTCGGGCTCCGGGGTATGGACTATGGCTACACCTTC.

This clonotype has at least ten counts. The V gene is TRBV7-8, the J gene TRBJ2-7, with D possibly being TRBD2 (6 bases). The CDR3 extends over 17 amino acids. Germline V gene lookup returns CDR1 SGHVS and CDR2 FQNEAQ. The germline V and J ends were trimmed by 8 bases and 2 bases, with 25 bases remaining between them. CDR3 sequence (DNA): TGTGCCAGCCGCTCTAGGAGGGAGGCGGCTGCTCCCTACGAGCAGTACTTC. This gives the protein CASRSRREAAAPYEQYF. Full variable domain (remainder filled in from reference TRBV7-8 and TRBJ2-7): GAGVSQSPRYKVAKRGQDVALRCDPISGHVSLFWYQQALGQGPEFLTYFQNEAQLDKSGLPSDRFFAERPEGSVSTLKIQRTQQEDSAVYLCASRSRREAAAPYEQYFGPGTRLTVT.